The 2 T cell receptor beta chains reported below all come from one sample, sequenced in a study of T cell changes during pregnancy in multiple sclerosis. Clones were sequenced by immunoSEQ multiplex PCR, and TCRdb holds only the in-frame ones, with some missing. This table has tens of thousands of clones, more than 85% appearing once. The specimen comprised CD4+ T cells from peripheral blood mononuclear cells, sampled in the second trimester of pregnancy. The receptors shown here come from a female donor in good health, enrolled as a control in a pregnancy study.

The chain recombines TRBV7-3 with TRBJ2-7; 8 positions agree with TRBD1. Unmatched junction bases numbered 4, after V lost 3 bases and J lost 6 bases. The germline V gene encodes CDR1 SGHTA and CDR2 FQGTGA. The length of the CDR3 is 13 residues. CDR3 amino acids: CASSLGQVREQYF. The CDR3 nucleotides are TGTGCCAGCAGCTTGGGACAGGTGCGCGAGCAGTACTTC.

A few counts support this clone. The V gene is TRBV19, the J gene TRBJ2-5; TRBD2 matches at 11 bases. The CDR3 is 15 residues long. In germline, CDR1 is LNHDA, CDR2 SQIVND (reference sequence). Unmatched junction bases numbered 3, after V lost 1 base and J lost 5 bases. CDR3 residues: CASSIAVAGGETQYF. CDR3 DNA: TGTGCCAGTAGTATAGCTGTAGCGGGGGGGGAGACCCAGTACTTC.